This paragraph reports one T cell receptor beta chain. Its antigen is still unknown. No per-base quality is available; no much larger clone lies one base away. The listed sequencing device is Illumina NovaSeq 6000. TCRalpha and TCRbeta cDNA libraries were constructed by 5'RACE with constant-segment primers, with sample barcodes and unique molecular identifiers being introduced. RNA was extracted from every sample with Trizol reagent. Libraries were amplified in two PCR steps, with a second sample barcode and Illumina TruSeq adapters added in the second step. Sequencing of libraries was performed on an Illumina NovaSeq with 2 x 150 bp paired-end reads. Per the authors' processing: With migec v1.2.7, reads were demultiplexed and then collapsed into UMI-guided consensus sequences. Using mixcr v2.1.11, UMI consensuses were aligned to TRA and TRB V and J templates and then assembled into clonotypes. A clonotype was counted as expanded or contracted only when both edgeR and NoisET called the clonotype significant, with the noise models trained on biological replicates. For edgeR calls, the cutoffs were a false discovery rate-adjusted p below 0.01 and a log2 fold-change threshold of 1. As an exploratory analysis of dynamics, PCA with hierarchical clustering was applied to max-normalized trajectories of the 1000 most abundant clonotypes. The CD4 or CD8 phenotype of responding clones was assigned using the separately sequenced CD4+ and CD8+ repertoires. The public reads were reanalyzed by TCRdb: fastp trimming at Q25, MiXCR alignment, in-frame beta chains only. Each entry merges the rows of one CDR3 protein and shows their most common DNA and genes. TCRdb, not the authors, supplied the V and J calls. For this sample there are under 300,000 distinct CDR3 sequences; around 15% appear just once. Jointly, the top ten make up approximately 3.5% of the sample.

This record belongs to a study of T-cell memory formation after mild COVID-19 (dated by TCRdb to the early 2020s). In terms of the full investigation: TCR sequence clusters from the two donors were found to be largely donor specific. The cohort comprised two young, previously healthy adult volunteers, one female and one male. In two donors, T-cell clones that expanded and contracted after mild COVID-19 were followed by sequencing TCRalpha and TCRbeta repertoires longitudinally. The research as a whole found: Clones that contracted from day 15 to 85 showed balanced CD4/CD8 phenotypes, whereas a second wave of clones that expanded from day 15 to 37 leaned towards CD4+. Some responding clones were found in pre-infection memory, which suggests that pre-existing cross-reactive memory T cells took part in the SARS-CoV-2 response. SARS-CoV-2 specificity of the second-wave clones peaking on day 37 was not confirmed. Only a couple of mild cases were covered by the study, and larger cohorts that include severe cases with pre-infection samples were considered necessary. Contracting CD4+ clones turned up mainly in the CM and EM memory subsets, whereas EMRA was where CD8+ clones were enriched.

Ficoll-Paque density gradient centrifugation was the method used to isolate PBMCs. The TCR was taken from a man between 18 and 29 years old who had mild COVID-19 (a few samples of this study predate the infection). The sample titles of this study are shuffled in the database, so cell type and time point are left out; the donor was told from shared clones. The specimen was PBMCs or a T cell subset sorted from them (not recorded which).

CDR3 sequence: CAISRTSGTAGTQYF. DNA sequence: TGTGCCATCAGCCGGACTAGCGGGACCGCGGGTACGCAGTATTTT. The chain links TRBV10-3 with TRBJ2-3, with TRBD2 identical over 12 junction bases. Trimming takes 6 bases off V and 8 bases off J; junction bases not matched to a gene: 9. In the germline V gene, CDR1 corresponds to ENHRY and CDR2 to SYGVKD. The CDR3 runs 15 amino acids, cysteine and phenylalanine included. The kept DNA is CDR3 alone, 45 bases in frame from the first base.